Listed below are T cell receptor beta chains from one sample, sequenced in a study of vaccination and CD4 T cells after COVID-19. Antigens of these TCRs are unknown. Each CDR3 protein gets one entry after TCRdb re-called the PCR reads with MiXCR. Among 7,000 to 9,500 distinct CDR3 sequences listed, approximately 70% were seen once. The sequencing input was CD4+ T cells from blood, cultured in vitro. The receptors stem from a human donor who had recovered from COVID-19. Each CDR3 is given with its conserved first and last residue. Each record gives: J gene, D gene, V gene, clone size, CDR3 DNA, CDR3 protein. The D gene is left open where the match is weak. Clone sizes are given selectively: once, few, many, or a class where the clone is expanded.

j_call: TRBJ2-3
d_call: -
v_call: TRBV11-2
clone_size: -
cdr3_nt: TGTGCCAGCAGCCTACAGGGAGCGGTCACAGATACGCAGTATTTT
cdr3_aa: CASSLQGAVTDTQYF

j_call: TRBJ1-1
d_call: TRBD1
v_call: TRBV2
clone_size: -
cdr3_nt: TGTGCCAGCATGAGGGGGCAGGGGGGCACTGAAGCTTTCTTT
cdr3_aa: CASMRGQGGTEAFF

j_call: TRBJ2-1
d_call: -
v_call: TRBV2
clone_size: hyperexpanded
cdr3_nt: TGTGCCAGCAGCCCCAGGGTCTATGAGCAGTTCTTC
cdr3_aa: CASSPRVYEQFF

j_call: TRBJ1-6
d_call: -
v_call: TRBV12-3/TRBV12-4
clone_size: -
cdr3_nt: TGTGCCAGCACCGTTAGGGGGAACTCACCCCTCCACTTT
cdr3_aa: CASTVRGNSPLHF

j_call: TRBJ1-6
d_call: -
v_call: TRBV6-2/TRBV6-3
clone_size: -
cdr3_nt: TGTGCCAGCAATACCGGGGCCTACGTTACACCCCTCCACTTT
cdr3_aa: CASNTGAYVTPLHF

j_call: TRBJ1-5
d_call: -
v_call: TRBV28
clone_size: -
cdr3_nt: TGTGCCAGCAGTTTAGGGGCAGACAATCAGCCCCAGCATTTT
cdr3_aa: CASSLGADNQPQHF

j_call: TRBJ1-2
d_call: TRBD1
v_call: TRBV6-1
clone_size: -
cdr3_nt: TGTGCCAGCAGTGAAGAGCTTGGAGGGGCAGGGGGATCCTATGGCTACACCTTC
cdr3_aa: CASSEELGGAGGSYGYTF

j_call: TRBJ1-2
d_call: -
v_call: TRBV27
clone_size: -
cdr3_nt: TGTGCCAGCAGTTGGGGCAGCGACTATGGCTACACCTTC
cdr3_aa: CASSWGSDYGYTF

j_call: TRBJ1-5
d_call: -
v_call: TRBV27
clone_size: -
cdr3_nt: TGTGCCAGCAGTTTTGGGGGGCTGGTCCCCAATCAGCCCCAGCATTTT
cdr3_aa: CASSFGGLVPNQPQHF

j_call: TRBJ2-1
d_call: -
v_call: TRBV7-8
clone_size: few
cdr3_nt: TGTGCCAGCAGCTTAGGGGGAAGGGGTGACGGTGAGCAGTTCTTC
cdr3_aa: CASSLGGRGDGEQFF

j_call: TRBJ2-7
d_call: -
v_call: TRBV19
clone_size: -
cdr3_nt: TGTGCCAGTAGCACTATAGCGGAGGGGCCGTACGAGCAGTACTTC
cdr3_aa: CASSTIAEGPYEQYF

j_call: TRBJ1-2
d_call: -
v_call: TRBV7-2
clone_size: -
cdr3_nt: TGTGCCAGCAGCTTAGATCCGGGAACATTGAGGGGCTACACCTTC
cdr3_aa: CASSLDPGTLRGYTF

j_call: TRBJ1-1
d_call: TRBD1
v_call: TRBV10-2
clone_size: -
cdr3_nt: TGCGCCAGCAGACCACAGGGGAGGGCTGAAGCTTTCTTT
cdr3_aa: CASRPQGRAEAFF

j_call: TRBJ2-7
d_call: -
v_call: TRBV2
clone_size: once
cdr3_nt: TGTGCCACCAGACTAGGGGACCTTTTGGAGCAGTACTTC
cdr3_aa: CATRLGDLLEQYF

j_call: TRBJ1-2
d_call: -
v_call: TRBV20-1
clone_size: -
cdr3_nt: TGCAGTGCTAGATTGCTGACAGGAGCCTATGGCTACACCTTC
cdr3_aa: CSARLLTGAYGYTF

j_call: TRBJ2-5
d_call: -
v_call: TRBV2
clone_size: few
cdr3_nt: TGTGCCAGCAGTGTAGGGTCCCGAGAGACCCAGTACTTC
cdr3_aa: CASSVGSRETQYF

j_call: TRBJ2-3
d_call: TRBD2
v_call: TRBV7-2
clone_size: -
cdr3_nt: TGTGCCAGCAGATCCGGACTAGTTTCTAGCACAGATACGCAGTATTTT
cdr3_aa: CASRSGLVSSTDTQYF

j_call: TRBJ1-6
d_call: TRBD1
v_call: TRBV6-2/TRBV6-3
clone_size: -
cdr3_nt: TGTGCCAGCAGTCCGGGACAGTATAATTCACCCCTCCACTTT
cdr3_aa: CASSPGQYNSPLHF

j_call: TRBJ2-2
d_call: TRBD2
v_call: TRBV6-5
clone_size: -
cdr3_nt: TGTGCCAGCAGTTACTCGTGGGGAGCGGGGACCGGGGAGCTGTTTTTT
cdr3_aa: CASSYSWGAGTGELFF

j_call: TRBJ1-1
d_call: TRBD1
v_call: TRBV20-1
clone_size: few
cdr3_nt: TGCAGTGCTCGCCGGGACAGCCTCATGAACACTGAAGCTTTCTTT
cdr3_aa: CSARRDSLMNTEAFF

j_call: TRBJ1-2
d_call: -
v_call: TRBV19
clone_size: once
cdr3_nt: TGTGCCAGTAATCCGTTAACATCTAACTATGGCTACACCTTC
cdr3_aa: CASNPLTSNYGYTF

j_call: TRBJ1-2
d_call: -
v_call: TRBV10-3
clone_size: few
cdr3_nt: TGTGCCATCAGACCTCCCGGGACACTTGGCGTGGGCTACACCTTC
cdr3_aa: CAIRPPGTLGVGYTF

j_call: TRBJ2-2
d_call: TRBD2
v_call: TRBV25-1
clone_size: -
cdr3_nt: TGTGCCAGCAGTCCGAGCGGGGGGGCCTCGGGCACCGGGGAGCTGTTTTTT
cdr3_aa: CASSPSGGASGTGELFF

j_call: TRBJ2-2
d_call: TRBD1
v_call: TRBV27
clone_size: -
cdr3_nt: TGTGCCAGTAGGACAGGGGAGGCCGGGGAGCTGTTTTTT
cdr3_aa: CASRTGEAGELFF

j_call: TRBJ2-1
d_call: -
v_call: TRBV7-2
clone_size: -
cdr3_nt: TGTGCCAGCAGCTTAGATCCGCGCAATGAGCAGTTCTTC
cdr3_aa: CASSLDPRNEQFF

j_call: TRBJ1-2
d_call: TRBD1
v_call: TRBV30
clone_size: -
cdr3_nt: TGTGCCTGGAGTAACGGACAGGGCAAAGGCTACACCTTC
cdr3_aa: CAWSNGQGKGYTF

j_call: TRBJ2-7
d_call: TRBD1
v_call: TRBV4-1
clone_size: -
cdr3_nt: TGCGCCAGCAGCCAAGGAGGGACAGCTCAACTCTACGAGCAGTACTTC
cdr3_aa: CASSQGGTAQLYEQYF

j_call: TRBJ1-1
d_call: TRBD1
v_call: TRBV19
clone_size: few
cdr3_nt: TGTGCCAGTAGCGACAGGGGGAGATTGAACACTGAAGCTTTCTTT
cdr3_aa: CASSDRGRLNTEAFF

j_call: TRBJ2-3
d_call: TRBD2
v_call: TRBV2
clone_size: few
cdr3_nt: TGTGCCAGCAGTGCCGGGCTCTATAGCGGGGAGGAAGATACGCAGTATTTT
cdr3_aa: CASSAGLYSGEEDTQYF

j_call: TRBJ2-3
d_call: -
v_call: TRBV20-1
clone_size: -
cdr3_nt: TGCAGTGCTAGAGGTAAAGGAGATACGCAGTATTTT
cdr3_aa: CSARGKGDTQYF

j_call: TRBJ1-3
d_call: -
v_call: TRBV30
clone_size: -
cdr3_nt: TGTGCCTGGAGTGTACTCGGGCAGACAGGAAACACCATATATTTT
cdr3_aa: CAWSVLGQTGNTIYF

j_call: TRBJ1-1
d_call: -
v_call: TRBV7-2
clone_size: -
cdr3_nt: TGTGCCAGCAGCTTAGTCGGGCTAAAGAACACTGAAGCTTTCTTT
cdr3_aa: CASSLVGLKNTEAFF

j_call: TRBJ2-1
d_call: -
v_call: TRBV7-2
clone_size: few
cdr3_nt: TGTGCCAGCAGCATACGGGGGAGTGAGCAGTTCTTC
cdr3_aa: CASSIRGSEQFF

j_call: TRBJ2-4
d_call: TRBD1
v_call: TRBV7-8
clone_size: large
cdr3_nt: TGTGCCAGCAGCGCTGGGACAGAAAACATTCAGTACTTC
cdr3_aa: CASSAGTENIQYF

j_call: TRBJ1-1
d_call: -
v_call: TRBV28
clone_size: -
cdr3_nt: TGTGCCAGCAAAAGGGATTCGGGCCTAGGGACTGAAGCTTTCTTT
cdr3_aa: CASKRDSGLGTEAFF

j_call: TRBJ2-3
d_call: -
v_call: TRBV20-1
clone_size: few
cdr3_nt: TGCAGTGCTCGAATAGGGGGGAATACAGATACGCAGTATTTT
cdr3_aa: CSARIGGNTDTQYF

j_call: TRBJ2-1
d_call: -
v_call: TRBV20-1
clone_size: -
cdr3_nt: TGCAGTGCTAGAGAGAGGGGGGGGCTTCTATACAATGAGCAGTTCTTC
cdr3_aa: CSARERGGLLYNEQFF

j_call: TRBJ1-1
d_call: -
v_call: TRBV24-1
clone_size: -
cdr3_nt: TGTGCCACCAGTGATCCGAGTACCGGGACAGAAGCTTTCTTT
cdr3_aa: CATSDPSTGTEAFF

j_call: TRBJ2-1
d_call: -
v_call: TRBV28
clone_size: -
cdr3_nt: TGTGCCAGCAGTTTTCAAGCGGGCAAGTCCTACAATGAGCAGTTCTTC
cdr3_aa: CASSFQAGKSYNEQFF

j_call: TRBJ1-6
d_call: -
v_call: TRBV2
clone_size: -
cdr3_nt: TGTGCCAGCGGGAAATCCAACTCACCCCTCCACTTT
cdr3_aa: CASGKSNSPLHF

j_call: TRBJ2-4
d_call: TRBD1
v_call: TRBV20-1
clone_size: few
cdr3_nt: TGCAGTGCTAGGGTCAGGGGGCAAAACATTCAGTACTTC
cdr3_aa: CSARVRGQNIQYF

j_call: TRBJ1-6
d_call: TRBD1
v_call: TRBV20-1
clone_size: -
cdr3_nt: TGCAGTGCTAGAGGGTCAGGGGGCTCCAAGAATTCACCCCTCCACTTT
cdr3_aa: CSARGSGGSKNSPLHF

j_call: TRBJ2-5
d_call: -
v_call: TRBV10-3
clone_size: -
cdr3_nt: TGTGCCATCAGTTGGAGTTTACAAGAGACCCAGTACTTC
cdr3_aa: CAISWSLQETQYF

j_call: TRBJ2-7
d_call: -
v_call: TRBV20-1
clone_size: once
cdr3_nt: TGCAGTGCTCCCCCCACAGGGCCGCAAGAGCAGTACTTC
cdr3_aa: CSAPPTGPQEQYF

j_call: TRBJ2-3
d_call: -
v_call: TRBV2
clone_size: -
cdr3_nt: TGTGCCAGCAGTTTCGACAGGGTCGGGGGAGATACGCAGTATTTT
cdr3_aa: CASSFDRVGGDTQYF

j_call: TRBJ1-1
d_call: -
v_call: TRBV6-1
clone_size: -
cdr3_nt: TGTGCCAGCAGCCCCCCTGGCCTCACTGAAGCTTTCTTT
cdr3_aa: CASSPPGLTEAFF

j_call: TRBJ2-1
d_call: -
v_call: TRBV20-1
clone_size: -
cdr3_nt: TGCAGTGCTAGACCAGGGTTTCCGAGCTCCTACAATGAGCAGTTCTTC
cdr3_aa: CSARPGFPSSYNEQFF

j_call: TRBJ2-7
d_call: -
v_call: TRBV7-2
clone_size: -
cdr3_nt: TGTGCCAGCAGCCAGGGGTATGGGGCTAGGGAAGTCGAGCAGTACTTC
cdr3_aa: CASSQGYGAREVEQYF

j_call: TRBJ1-6
d_call: -
v_call: TRBV19
clone_size: -
cdr3_nt: TGTGCCAGTAGTACGTTGGGTAATTCACCCCTCCACTTT
cdr3_aa: CASSTLGNSPLHF

j_call: TRBJ1-1
d_call: -
v_call: TRBV7-9
clone_size: few
cdr3_nt: TGTGCCAGCAGCCATTCCGGGTATTACGATGAAGCTTTCTTT
cdr3_aa: CASSHSGYYDEAFF

j_call: TRBJ2-2
d_call: -
v_call: TRBV27
clone_size: -
cdr3_nt: TGTGCCAGCGGGAGGAACACCGGGGAGCTGTTTTTT
cdr3_aa: CASGRNTGELFF

j_call: TRBJ2-5
d_call: -
v_call: TRBV20-1
clone_size: -
cdr3_nt: TGCAGTGCTAGTCGGACTCTCCAAGAGACCCAGTACTTC
cdr3_aa: CSASRTLQETQYF

j_call: TRBJ1-1
d_call: -
v_call: TRBV7-9
clone_size: few
cdr3_nt: TGTGCCAGCAGCTTAGAGGGATTGAACACTGAAGCTTTCTTT
cdr3_aa: CASSLEGLNTEAFF

j_call: TRBJ2-7
d_call: TRBD2
v_call: TRBV10-1
clone_size: -
cdr3_nt: TGCGCCAGCAGTGATAAGCGGGGGCCTTCTTGGGAGCAGTACTTC
cdr3_aa: CASSDKRGPSWEQYF